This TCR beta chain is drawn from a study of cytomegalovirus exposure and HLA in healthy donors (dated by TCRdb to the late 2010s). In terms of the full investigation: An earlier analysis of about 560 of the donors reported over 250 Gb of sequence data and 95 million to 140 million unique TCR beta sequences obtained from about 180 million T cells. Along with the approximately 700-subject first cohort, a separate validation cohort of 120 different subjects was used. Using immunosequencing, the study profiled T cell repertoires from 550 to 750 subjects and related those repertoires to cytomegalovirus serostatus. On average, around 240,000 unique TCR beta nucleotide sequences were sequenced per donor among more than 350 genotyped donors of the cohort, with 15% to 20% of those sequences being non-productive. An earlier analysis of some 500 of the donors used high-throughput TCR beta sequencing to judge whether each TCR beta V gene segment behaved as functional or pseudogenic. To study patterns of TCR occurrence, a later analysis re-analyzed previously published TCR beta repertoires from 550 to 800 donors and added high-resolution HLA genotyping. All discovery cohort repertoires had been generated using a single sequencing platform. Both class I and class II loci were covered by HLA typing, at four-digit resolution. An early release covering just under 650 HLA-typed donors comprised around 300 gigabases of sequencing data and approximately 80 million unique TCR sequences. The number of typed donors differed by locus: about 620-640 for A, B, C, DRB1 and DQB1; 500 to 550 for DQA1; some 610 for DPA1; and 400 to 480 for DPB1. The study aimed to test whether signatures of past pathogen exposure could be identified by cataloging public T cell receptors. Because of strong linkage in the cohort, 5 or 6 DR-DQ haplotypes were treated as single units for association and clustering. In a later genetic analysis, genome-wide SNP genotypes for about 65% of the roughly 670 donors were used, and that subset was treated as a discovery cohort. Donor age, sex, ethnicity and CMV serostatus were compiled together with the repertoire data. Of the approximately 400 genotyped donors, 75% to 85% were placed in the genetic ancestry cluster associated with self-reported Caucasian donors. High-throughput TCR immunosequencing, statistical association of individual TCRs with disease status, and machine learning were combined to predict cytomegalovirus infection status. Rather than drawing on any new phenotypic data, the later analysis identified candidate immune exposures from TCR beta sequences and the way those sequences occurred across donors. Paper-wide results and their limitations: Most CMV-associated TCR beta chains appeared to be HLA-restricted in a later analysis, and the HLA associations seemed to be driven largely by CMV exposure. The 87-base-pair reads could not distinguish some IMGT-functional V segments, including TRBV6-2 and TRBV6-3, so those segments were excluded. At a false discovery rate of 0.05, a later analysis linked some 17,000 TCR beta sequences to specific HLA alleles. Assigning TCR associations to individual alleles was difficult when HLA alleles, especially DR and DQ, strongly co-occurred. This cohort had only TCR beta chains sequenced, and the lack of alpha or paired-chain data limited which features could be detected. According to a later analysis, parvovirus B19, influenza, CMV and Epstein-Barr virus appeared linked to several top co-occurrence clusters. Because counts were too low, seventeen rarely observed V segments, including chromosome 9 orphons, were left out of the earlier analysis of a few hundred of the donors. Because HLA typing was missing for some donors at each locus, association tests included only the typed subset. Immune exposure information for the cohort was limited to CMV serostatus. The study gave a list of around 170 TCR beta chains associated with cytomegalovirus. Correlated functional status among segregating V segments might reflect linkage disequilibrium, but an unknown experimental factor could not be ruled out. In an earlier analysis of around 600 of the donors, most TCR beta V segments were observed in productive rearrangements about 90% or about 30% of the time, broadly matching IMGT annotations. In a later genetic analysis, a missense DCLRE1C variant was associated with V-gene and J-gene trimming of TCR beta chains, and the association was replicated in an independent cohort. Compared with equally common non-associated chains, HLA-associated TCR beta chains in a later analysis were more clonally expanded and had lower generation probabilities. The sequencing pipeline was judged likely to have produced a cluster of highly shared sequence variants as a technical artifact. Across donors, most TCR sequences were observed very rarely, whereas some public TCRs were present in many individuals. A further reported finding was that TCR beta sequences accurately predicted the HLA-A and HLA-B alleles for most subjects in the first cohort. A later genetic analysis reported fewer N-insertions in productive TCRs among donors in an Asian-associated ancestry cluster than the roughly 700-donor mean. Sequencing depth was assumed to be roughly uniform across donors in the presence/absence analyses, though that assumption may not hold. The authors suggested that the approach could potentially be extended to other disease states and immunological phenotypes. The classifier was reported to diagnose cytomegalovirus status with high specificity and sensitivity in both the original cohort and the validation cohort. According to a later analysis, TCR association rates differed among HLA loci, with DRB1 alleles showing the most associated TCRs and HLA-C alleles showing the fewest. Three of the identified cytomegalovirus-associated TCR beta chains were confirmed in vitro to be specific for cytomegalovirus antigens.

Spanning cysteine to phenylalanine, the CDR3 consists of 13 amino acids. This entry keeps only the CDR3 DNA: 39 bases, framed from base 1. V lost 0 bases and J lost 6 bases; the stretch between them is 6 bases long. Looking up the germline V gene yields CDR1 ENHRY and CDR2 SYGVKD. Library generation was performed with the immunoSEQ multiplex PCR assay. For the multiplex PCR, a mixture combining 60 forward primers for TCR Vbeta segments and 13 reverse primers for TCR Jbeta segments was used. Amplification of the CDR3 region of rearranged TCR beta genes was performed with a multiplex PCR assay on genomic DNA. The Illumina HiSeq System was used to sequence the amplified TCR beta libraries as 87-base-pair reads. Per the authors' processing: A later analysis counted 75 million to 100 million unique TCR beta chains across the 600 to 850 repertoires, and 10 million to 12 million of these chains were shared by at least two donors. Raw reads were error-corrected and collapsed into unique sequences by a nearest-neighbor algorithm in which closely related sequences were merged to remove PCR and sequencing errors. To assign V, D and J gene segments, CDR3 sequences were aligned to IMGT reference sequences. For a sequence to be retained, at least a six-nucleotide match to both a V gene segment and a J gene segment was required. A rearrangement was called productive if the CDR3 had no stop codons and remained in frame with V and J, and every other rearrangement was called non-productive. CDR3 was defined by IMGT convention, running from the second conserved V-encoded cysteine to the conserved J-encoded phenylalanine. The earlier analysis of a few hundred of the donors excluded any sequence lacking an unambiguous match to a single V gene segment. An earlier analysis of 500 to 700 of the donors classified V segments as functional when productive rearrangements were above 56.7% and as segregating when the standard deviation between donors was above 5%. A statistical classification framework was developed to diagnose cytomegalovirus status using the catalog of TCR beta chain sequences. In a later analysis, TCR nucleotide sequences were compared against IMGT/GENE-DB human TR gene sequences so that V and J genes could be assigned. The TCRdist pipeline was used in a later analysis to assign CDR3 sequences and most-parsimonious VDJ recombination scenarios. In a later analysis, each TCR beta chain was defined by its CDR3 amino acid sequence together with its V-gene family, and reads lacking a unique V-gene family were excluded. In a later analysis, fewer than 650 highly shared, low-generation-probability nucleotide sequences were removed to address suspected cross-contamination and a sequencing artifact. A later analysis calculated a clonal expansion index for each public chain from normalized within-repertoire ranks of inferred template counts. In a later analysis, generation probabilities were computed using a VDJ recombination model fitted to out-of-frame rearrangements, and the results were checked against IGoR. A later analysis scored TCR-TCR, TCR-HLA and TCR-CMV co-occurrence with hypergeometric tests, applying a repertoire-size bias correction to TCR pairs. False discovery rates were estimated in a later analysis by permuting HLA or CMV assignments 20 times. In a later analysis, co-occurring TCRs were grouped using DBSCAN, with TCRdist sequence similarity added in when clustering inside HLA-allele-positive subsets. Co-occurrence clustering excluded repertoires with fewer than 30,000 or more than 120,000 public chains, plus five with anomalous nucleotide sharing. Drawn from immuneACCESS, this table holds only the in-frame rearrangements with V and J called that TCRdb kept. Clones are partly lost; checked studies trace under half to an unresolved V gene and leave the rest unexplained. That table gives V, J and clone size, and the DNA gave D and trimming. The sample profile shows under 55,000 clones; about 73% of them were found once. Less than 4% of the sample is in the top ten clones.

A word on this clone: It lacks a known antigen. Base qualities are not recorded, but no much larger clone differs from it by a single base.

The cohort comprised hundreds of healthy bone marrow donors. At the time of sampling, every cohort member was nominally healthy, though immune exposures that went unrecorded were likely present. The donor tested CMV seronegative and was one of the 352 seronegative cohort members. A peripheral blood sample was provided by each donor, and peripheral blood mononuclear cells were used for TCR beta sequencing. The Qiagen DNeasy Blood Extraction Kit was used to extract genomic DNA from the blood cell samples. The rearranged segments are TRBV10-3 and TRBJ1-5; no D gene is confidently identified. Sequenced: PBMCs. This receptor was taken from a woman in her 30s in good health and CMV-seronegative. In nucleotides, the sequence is TGTGCCATCAGTGAGTCGGCTGGTCAGCCCCAGCATTTT. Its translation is CAISESAGQPQHF.